What follows describes a single T cell receptor beta chain. Next came a second PCR, run for roughly 6 to 11 cycles, which used a sample-barcoded 5' primer along with a J-beta primer mix. TCRdb reprocessed the 5' RACE reads via MiXCR and lists one record per CDR3 protein. This table has over a million distinct CDR3 sequences, about 40% appearing once. The V gene's germline CDR1 is MNHEY and CDR2 SMNVEV (reference sequence). The CDR3 is made up of 19 amino acids. V dropped 5 bases and J dropped 4; count of bases not matched to a gene: 13. The source of the sample is a study of blood T cells in healthy people across ages.

Sequenced input: blood. The chain joins TRBV27 to TRBJ2-6, with 11 bases lining up with TRBD1. This sequence was found in a woman under 30 in good health. The CDR3 nucleotides read TGTGCCAGCAGTCTAAGGCCCGGGACAGGGGGGCCCGGGGCCAACGTCCTGACTTTC. Translated, it gives CASSLRPGTGGPGANVLTF.